The rows below give T cell receptor beta chains drawn from one sample of a study of shared clonotypes between healthy human individuals. TCRdb's table, derived via immunoSEQ multiplex PCR, lists solely in-frame clones and lacks some. The profile shows around 640,000 clones, roughly 96% of them singletons. The sequenced sample consisted of naive CD8+ T cells sorted from blood. These receptors were obtained from a woman aged 25-40 years in good health. The CDR3 runs from the conserved cysteine through the conserved F or W. Each record gives: V gene, clone size, D gene, J gene, CDR3 DNA, CDR3 protein. The D gene is left open where the match is weak. A clone size is listed for some rows: how often the clone was seen (once, few, many), or a class if it is expanded.

V gene: TRBV4-2; clone size: .; D gene: .; J gene: TRBJ2-1; CDR3 DNA: TGTGCCAGCAGCCTGGACGGGACTCCATCCTACAATGAGCAGTTCTTC; CDR3 protein: CASSLDGTPSYNEQFF
V gene: TRBV4-1; clone size: .; D gene: .; J gene: TRBJ2-2; CDR3 DNA: TGCGCCAGCAGCCAACTTGGTCTTGCGGCAAGGAACACCGGGGAGCTGTTTTTT; CDR3 protein: CASSQLGLAARNTGELFF
V gene: TRBV28; clone size: .; D gene: TRBD2; J gene: TRBJ2-5; CDR3 DNA: TGTGCCAGCAGCCCAGGGAGGACTAGCGGGACTGAGACCCAGTACTTC; CDR3 protein: CASSPGRTSGTETQYF
V gene: TRBV19; clone size: .; D gene: .; J gene: TRBJ1-4; CDR3 DNA: TGTGCCAGTAGGCCCGGGACGGATGAAAAACTGTTTTTT; CDR3 protein: CASRPGTDEKLFF
V gene: TRBV15; clone size: .; D gene: TRBD1; J gene: TRBJ1-1; CDR3 DNA: TGTGCCACCAGCAGTTGGGACAGGAACACTGAAGCTTTCTTT; CDR3 protein: CATSSWDRNTEAFF
V gene: TRBV4-1; clone size: .; D gene: .; J gene: TRBJ2-2; CDR3 DNA: TGCGCCAGCAGAGGCGGGGAGCTGTTTTTT; CDR3 protein: CASRGGELFF
V gene: TRBV5-6; clone size: .; D gene: TRBD1; J gene: TRBJ2-1; CDR3 DNA: TGTGCCAGCAGCTTTGTGTCAGTGACAGGGCTTTACAATGAGCAGTTCTTC; CDR3 protein: CASSFVSVTGLYNEQFF
V gene: TRBV6-4; clone size: .; D gene: TRBD1; J gene: TRBJ2-7; CDR3 DNA: TGTGCCAGCAGTGACTCATTCCAGGGACAGGGGGCCTACGAGCAGTACTTC; CDR3 protein: CASSDSFQGQGAYEQYF
V gene: TRBV7-3; clone size: few; D gene: .; J gene: TRBJ1-1; CDR3 DNA: TGTGCCAGCAGCCGGGACCGTTTCATGAACACTGAAGCTTTCTTT; CDR3 protein: CASSRDRFMNTEAFF
V gene: TRBV9; clone size: .; D gene: TRBD2; J gene: TRBJ2-1; CDR3 DNA: TGTGCCAGCAGCGTAGACCGCGGGAGATTTGGTAATGAGCAGTTCTTC; CDR3 protein: CASSVDRGRFGNEQFF
V gene: TRBV2; clone size: .; D gene: .; J gene: TRBJ1-3; CDR3 DNA: TGTGCCAGCAGGGAACCCGGGACAAATTGGGACACCATATATTTT; CDR3 protein: CASREPGTNWDTIYF
V gene: TRBV27; clone size: .; D gene: .; J gene: TRBJ2-5; CDR3 DNA: TGTGCCACTCGTAACCAGGGTTCGGAGACCCAGTACTTC; CDR3 protein: CATRNQGSETQYF
V gene: TRBV19; clone size: .; D gene: .; J gene: TRBJ2-1; CDR3 DNA: TGTGCCAGTAGTATTGCCGGGGGCACCTACAATGAGCAGTTCTTC; CDR3 protein: CASSIAGGTYNEQFF
V gene: TRBV15; clone size: .; D gene: .; J gene: TRBJ1-5; CDR3 DNA: TGTGCCACCAGCCGGGAGGACGGAAGCAATCAGCCCCAGCATTTT; CDR3 protein: CATSREDGSNQPQHF
V gene: TRBV19; clone size: .; D gene: .; J gene: TRBJ2-4; CDR3 DNA: TGTGCCAGTAGTATTGTCTGGGGGGAAAACATTCAGTACTTC; CDR3 protein: CASSIVWGENIQYF
V gene: TRBV6-5; clone size: .; D gene: TRBD2; J gene: TRBJ2-5; CDR3 DNA: TGTGCCAGCAGTAGACTAGCGGGCGCACAAGAGACCCAGTACTTC; CDR3 protein: CASSRLAGAQETQYF
V gene: TRBV7-9; clone size: .; D gene: .; J gene: TRBJ1-1; CDR3 DNA: TGTGCCAGCAGGAGGGGCTCGGACACTGAAGCTTTCTTT; CDR3 protein: CASRRGSDTEAFF
V gene: TRBV28; clone size: .; D gene: .; J gene: TRBJ2-7; CDR3 DNA: TGTGCCAGCAGCATCGTAGGCCTAGGGGTCAACGAGCAGTACTTC; CDR3 protein: CASSIVGLGVNEQYF
V gene: TRBV13; clone size: .; D gene: .; J gene: TRBJ1-1; CDR3 DNA: TGTGCCAGCAGCTCGGGGGGTGGAGAGGGCACTGAAGCTTTCTTT; CDR3 protein: CASSSGGGEGTEAFF
V gene: TRBV30; clone size: few; D gene: .; J gene: TRBJ1-4; CDR3 DNA: TGTGCCTGGAGTGAGGACTATGAAAAACTGTTTTTT; CDR3 protein: CAWSEDYEKLFF
V gene: TRBV5-1; clone size: .; D gene: .; J gene: TRBJ2-5; CDR3 DNA: TGCGCCAGCAGCTATACCGGGGAGACCCAGTACTTC; CDR3 protein: CASSYTGETQYF
V gene: TRBV5-8; clone size: .; D gene: .; J gene: TRBJ1-3; CDR3 DNA: TGTGCCAGCAGTTTCAGTTACTTCTCTGGAAACACCATATATTTT; CDR3 protein: CASSFSYFSGNTIYF
V gene: TRBV4-1; clone size: .; D gene: .; J gene: TRBJ1-6; CDR3 DNA: TGCGCCAGCAGCCAAGGGCCAGGGAGGAACTCACCCCTCCACTTT; CDR3 protein: CASSQGPGRNSPLHF
V gene: TRBV19; clone size: .; D gene: TRBD1; J gene: TRBJ2-1; CDR3 DNA: TGTGCCAGTACCTGGACAGGAGCCTCCTACAATGAGCAGTTCTTC; CDR3 protein: CASTWTGASYNEQFF
V gene: TRBV2; clone size: few; D gene: .; J gene: TRBJ2-7; CDR3 DNA: TGTGCCAGCAGTGTGGAAGTGAACACCTTAGCTGCGTACGAGCAGTACTTC; CDR3 protein: CASSVEVNTLAAYEQYF
V gene: TRBV7-9; clone size: .; D gene: .; J gene: TRBJ2-7; CDR3 DNA: TGTGCCAGCAGCTCCACACCAGATGAGCAGTACTTC; CDR3 protein: CASSSTPDEQYF
V gene: TRBV28; clone size: .; D gene: TRBD1; J gene: TRBJ1-5; CDR3 DNA: TGTGCCAGCAGTTTAGGGACAGGGCGAAATCAGCCCCAGCATTTT; CDR3 protein: CASSLGTGRNQPQHF
V gene: TRBV9; clone size: .; D gene: TRBD2; J gene: TRBJ2-5; CDR3 DNA: TGTGCCAGCAGCGGACCAACACGTAGCGGGAGCCGAGAGACCCAGTACTTC; CDR3 protein: CASSGPTRSGSRETQYF
V gene: TRBV5-6; clone size: .; D gene: .; J gene: TRBJ2-1; CDR3 DNA: TGTGCCAGCAGCACAGAATACAGGGCGGGAGAGCAGTTCTTC; CDR3 protein: CASSTEYRAGEQFF
V gene: TRBV2; clone size: .; D gene: .; J gene: TRBJ1-2; CDR3 DNA: TGTGCCAGCTTCTTGAGCTATGGCTACACCTTC; CDR3 protein: CASFLSYGYTF
V gene: TRBV6-4; clone size: few; D gene: .; J gene: TRBJ1-5; CDR3 DNA: TGTGCCAGCAGTGGCGACACGGGACGGGACAATCAGCCCCAGCATTTT; CDR3 protein: CASSGDTGRDNQPQHF
V gene: TRBV4-1; clone size: .; D gene: TRBD2; J gene: TRBJ2-1; CDR3 DNA: TGCGCCAGCAGCCAAGACGAGCGGGGGTATGAGCAGTTCTTC; CDR3 protein: CASSQDERGYEQFF
V gene: TRBV6-1; clone size: .; D gene: TRBD2; J gene: TRBJ2-7; CDR3 DNA: TGTGCCAGCAGTCATAGGGGAGGGTCCTACGAGCAGTACTTC; CDR3 protein: CASSHRGGSYEQYF
V gene: TRBV6-5; clone size: once; D gene: .; J gene: TRBJ2-3; CDR3 DNA: TGTGCCAGCAGTTACAGCCCTCTTCAGGAGGCAGATACGCAGTATTTT; CDR3 protein: CASSYSPLQEADTQYF
V gene: TRBV11-2; clone size: .; D gene: TRBD2; J gene: TRBJ2-7; CDR3 DNA: TGTGCCAGCAGTCCACGGACTTTCCGGGCTAGCGGAGTCTACGAGCAGTACTTC; CDR3 protein: CASSPRTFRASGVYEQYF
V gene: TRBV14; clone size: .; D gene: .; J gene: TRBJ1-3; CDR3 DNA: TGTGCCAGCAGCCAAGCAGGACAGAACTCTGGAAACACCATATATTTT; CDR3 protein: CASSQAGQNSGNTIYF
V gene: TRBV7-9; clone size: .; D gene: .; J gene: TRBJ2-2; CDR3 DNA: TGTGCCCTCCGCCAGCTGAACACCGGGGAGCTGTTTTTT; CDR3 protein: CALRQLNTGELFF
V gene: TRBV29-1; clone size: .; D gene: .; J gene: TRBJ2-1; CDR3 DNA: TGCAGCGTAGCTAGCGAAGTCAATGAGCAGTTCTTC; CDR3 protein: CSVASEVNEQFF
V gene: TRBV10-2; clone size: .; D gene: .; J gene: TRBJ1-2; CDR3 DNA: TGCGCCAGCAGTGAGGGGTCTGGCTACACCTTC; CDR3 protein: CASSEGSGYTF
V gene: TRBV27; clone size: .; D gene: .; J gene: TRBJ2-1; CDR3 DNA: TGTGCCAGCAGCTCTACCTCTAAGTACAATGAGCAGTTCTTC; CDR3 protein: CASSSTSKYNEQFF
V gene: TRBV19; clone size: few; D gene: TRBD1; J gene: TRBJ2-2; CDR3 DNA: TGTGCCAGTAGAGGGACAGGTGGAGCCGGGGAGCTGTTTTTT; CDR3 protein: CASRGTGGAGELFF
V gene: TRBV11-2; clone size: .; D gene: .; J gene: TRBJ2-5; CDR3 DNA: TGTGCCAGCAGCTTAGTAGAGGATGTACGAGAGACCCAGTACTTC; CDR3 protein: CASSLVEDVRETQYF
V gene: TRBV9; clone size: .; D gene: .; J gene: TRBJ2-7; CDR3 DNA: TGTGCCAGCAGCCCTGGGGGAGTTTACGAGCAGTACTTC; CDR3 protein: CASSPGGVYEQYF
V gene: TRBV6-5; clone size: .; D gene: .; J gene: TRBJ1-2; CDR3 DNA: TGTGCCAGCAGTTACGACTGGGTCAGCCTCTATGGCTACACCTTC; CDR3 protein: CASSYDWVSLYGYTF
V gene: TRBV27; clone size: once; D gene: TRBD1; J gene: TRBJ2-7; CDR3 DNA: TGTGCCAGCGGGGACAGGAGGAGCTCCTACGAGCAGTACTTC; CDR3 protein: CASGDRRSSYEQYF
V gene: TRBV5-6; clone size: .; D gene: .; J gene: TRBJ1-1; CDR3 DNA: TGTGCCAGCAGCTTGTCAGGGTTGGGTGAAGCTTTCTTT; CDR3 protein: CASSLSGLGEAFF
V gene: TRBV7-9; clone size: .; D gene: .; J gene: TRBJ2-1; CDR3 DNA: TGTGCCAGCAGCCCCCCTGGGACTTACAATGAGCAGTTCTTC; CDR3 protein: CASSPPGTYNEQFF
V gene: TRBV7-6; clone size: .; D gene: .; J gene: TRBJ2-7; CDR3 DNA: TGTGCCAGCAGCTTCGGTGTCTCCTACGAGCAGTACTTC; CDR3 protein: CASSFGVSYEQYF
V gene: TRBV4-1; clone size: .; D gene: TRBD2; J gene: TRBJ2-1; CDR3 DNA: TGCGCCAGTACCCCAGACTCAAGCGGGAAGGGGTCGTACAATGAGCAGTTCTTC; CDR3 protein: CASTPDSSGKGSYNEQFF
V gene: TRBV28; clone size: .; D gene: .; J gene: TRBJ2-1; CDR3 DNA: TGTGCCAGCAGTTCTTGGGGGAATGAGCAGTTCTTC; CDR3 protein: CASSSWGNEQFF
V gene: TRBV27; clone size: .; D gene: TRBD1; J gene: TRBJ1-2; CDR3 DNA: TGTGCCAGCACTAGACCCCCGACAGGGAGGTCCTATGGCTACACCTTC; CDR3 protein: CASTRPPTGRSYGYTF
V gene: TRBV9; clone size: .; D gene: TRBD2; J gene: TRBJ2-7; CDR3 DNA: TGTGCCAGCGGAGGGACTAGCGGGAGCTACGAGCAGTACTTC; CDR3 protein: CASGGTSGSYEQYF
V gene: TRBV19; clone size: .; D gene: TRBD1; J gene: TRBJ2-1; CDR3 DNA: TGTGCCAGTAGTATAGGCTGGTGGGGACAGGGCTACAATGAGCAGTTCTTC; CDR3 protein: CASSIGWWGQGYNEQFF
V gene: TRBV5-4; clone size: .; D gene: .; J gene: TRBJ1-4; CDR3 DNA: TGTGCCAGCAGCTTGGGGACAGAAATGGGACCGAGGGAAAAACTGTTTTTT; CDR3 protein: CASSLGTEMGPREKLFF
V gene: TRBV2; clone size: .; D gene: .; J gene: TRBJ1-5; CDR3 DNA: TGTGCCAGCAGTGGGGCACAGAGAACAGGAAGGAGCAATCAGCCCCAGCATTTT; CDR3 protein: CASSGAQRTGRSNQPQHF
V gene: TRBV19; clone size: .; D gene: TRBD1; J gene: TRBJ1-1; CDR3 DNA: TGTGCCAGTAGCGAGGGGGCGGTAGGCATGAACACTGAAGCTTTCTTT; CDR3 protein: CASSEGAVGMNTEAFF
V gene: TRBV7-8; clone size: .; D gene: TRBD2; J gene: TRBJ2-2; CDR3 DNA: TGTGCCAGCAGCTTAGTTCCTAGCGGGAACACCGGGGAGCTGTTTTTT; CDR3 protein: CASSLVPSGNTGELFF